This T cell receptor (beta chain) is drawn from a study of T cells after yellow fever vaccination. The wider study: Low-cell-number fractions underwent preparation using SMART-Seq v4 Ultra Low Input.

MiXCR was run by TCRdb on the 5' RACE reads, yielding one entry per CDR3 protein. The data hold 200,000 to 300,000 distinct CDR3 sequences, with approximately 6.3% observed a single time. Findings and limits, study-wide: CD4 and CD8 compartments shared a small share of clonotypes, likely from convergent recombination. Detected again after the booster were most primary-vaccination clones, at 95% to 98% CD4 and 80% to 90% CD8.

The V end lost 2 bases, the J end lost 2 bases, and 11 bases lay between the germline ends. The germline gives CDR1 SGHVS, CDR2 FNYEAQ. The CDR3 runs to 15 residues. Regarding this clonotype: Its antigen is as yet unknown.

The source of this sequence is a man aged 30 to 39 who received the YFV17D yellow fever vaccine. The sample was CD4+ T cells sorted from PBMCs, taken on the day of the yellow fever booster vaccination. This chain joins TRBV7-6 and TRBJ2-3; D call uncertain. As DNA, the CDR3 is TGTGCCAGCAGCTTATCCTCTCCAGTCACAGATACGCAGTATTTT. Protein: CASSLSSPVTDTQYF.